Shown below are 9 T cell receptor beta chains from a single sample sequenced in a study of T cell repertoires in cytomegalovirus infection. These receptors' targets are unknown. TCRdb reanalysed the reads using MiXCR and keeps one entry per CDR3 protein. The repertoire holds approximately 730,000 distinct CDR3 sequences, around 35% seen once, with 15% to 20% in the top ten. The input for sequencing was cultured PBMCs, taken from culture after CMV antigen stimulation. The receptors stem from a human donor in good health (CMV status not recorded). Some clones in this sample may be carry-over from other donors' samples.

The sample holds a few counts of this clonotype. The chain joins TRBV10-3 to TRBJ2-2; 8 nucleotides match TRBD1. V lost 4 bases and J lost 4; bases outside the gene matches: 2. CDR3 length equals 14 residues. Germline lookup yields CDR1 ENHRY and CDR2 SYGVKD. The CDR3 DNA is TGTGCCATCAGTGGACAGGGGACCACCGGGGAGCTGTTTTTT. Amino acid sequence: CAISGQGTTGELFF.

This clonotype was counted a few times. V gene TRBV19 combines with J gene TRBJ2-2, with 9 bases that match TRBD2. The V gene's germline CDR1 is LNHDA and CDR2 SQIVND (reference sequence). The ends lost 6 bases at V and 6 bases at J; junction bases unmatched: 2. The CDR3 extends over 13 amino acids. The CDR3 nucleotides read TGTGCCAGTAGGGTAGCGGGAGCCGGGGAGCTGTTTTTT. It encodes CASRVAGAGELFF.

The chain combines TRBV5-4 with TRBJ2-3; no definite D call. Germline CDR1 is SGHNT and CDR2 is YYREEE (reference sequence). V lost 0 bases and J 7 bases, leaving 12 bases between the germline ends. CDR3 length equals 14 residues. CDR3 residues: CASSLVADFNTQYF. CDR3 DNA sequence: TGTGCCAGCAGCTTGGTCGCGGATTTTAATACGCAGTATTTT.

The V call is TRBV6-8, the J call TRBJ1-2; maybe TRBD1 (6 bases). V was pared by 6 bases and J by 8 bases, with 16 bases between. The germline gives CDR1 MNHGY, CDR2 SAAAGT. CDR3 size: 13 residues. The DNA for the CDR3 is TGTGCCAGCAGCCGGGGGCCCGGAGGAGGCTACACCTTC. This translates into CASSRGPGGGYTF.

There are a few counts of this clonotype. The chain uses TRBV6-1 and TRBJ1-4; D gene uncertain. The CDR3 is made up of 15 amino acids. The V end lost 2 bases, the J end lost 3 bases, and 10 bases lay between the germline ends. Germline CDR1 is MNHNS and CDR2 is SASEGT. This CDR3 reads CASSEREVSNEKLFF. The CDR3 region has the DNA TGTGCCAGCAGTGAAAGGGAGGTTTCTAATGAAAAACTGTTTTTT.

The genes are TRBV7-8 and TRBJ1-6; tentative D call: TRBD1 (5 bases). V was trimmed by 4 bases and J by 6 bases, leaving 7 bases between them. The CDR3 is 13 amino acids. The germline V gene encodes CDR1 SGHVS and CDR2 FQNEAQ. CDR3 sequence: CASSWGRNSPLHF. Written as DNA, the CDR3 is TGTGCCAGCAGCTGGGGACGTAATTCACCCCTCCACTTT.

This sequence joins TRBV28 and TRBJ1-5; TRBD1 matches at 7 bases. Germline V gene sequence: CDR1 MDHEN, CDR2 SYDVKM. This CDR3 is built from 12 residues. Trimming took 9 bases from V and 3 from J; bases not matched to a gene: 2. The CDR3 is CASQGVNQPQHF. The DNA for the CDR3 is TGTGCCAGTCAGGGGGTCAATCAGCCCCAGCATTTT.

The chain carries TRBV12-3 or TRBV12-4 and TRBJ1-5; TRBD1 matches at 7 bases. The CDR3 covers 14 residues. Unmatched junction bases numbered 3, after V lost 6 bases and J lost 1 base. CDR3 DNA sequence: TGTGCCAGCAGGCCAGGGGGAAGCAATCAGCCCCAGCATTTT. Protein sequence: CASRPGGSNQPQHF.

The rearrangement joins TRBV11-2 to TRBJ2-7, with 10 bases aligning to TRBD2. The CDR3 is 15 residues long. The ends lost 8 bases at V and 9 bases at J; junction bases unmatched: 16. CDR1 and CDR2 from the germline V gene are SGHAT and FQNNGV. CDR3 in amino acids: CASVPLSGRFLGQYF. The CDR3 nucleotides are TGTGCCAGCGTCCCCCTTAGCGGGAGGTTCTTAGGGCAGTACTTC. Based on the CDR3 plus reference TRBV11-2 and TRBJ2-7, the full variable domain is EAGVAQSPRYKIIEKRQSVAFWCNPISGHATLYWYQQILGQGPKLLIQFQNNGVVDDSQLPKDRFSAERLKGVDSTLKIQPAKLEDSAVYLCASVPLSGRFLGQYFGPGTRLTVT.